The 10 T cell receptor beta chains listed next were all sequenced from one sample in a study of blood T cell repertoires in COVID-19. TCRdb keeps only in-frame clones here, not all; method: immunoSEQ multiplex PCR. Among around 150,000 clones listed, around 80% were seen once. The sequenced sample was peripheral blood. The receptors derive from a woman of 80 years or more with acute or convalescent COVID-19.

This sequence joins TRBV5-4 and TRBJ2-5; 7 positions match TRBD2. The trim removed 3 bases at V and 7 bases at J, leaving 6 bases unmatched. Germline assignment: CDR1 SGHNT and CDR2 YYREEE (reference sequence). The CDR3 runs 13 residues. CDR3 in DNA: TGTGCCAGCAGCTCGGGGGGAGGGGCGACCCAGTACTTC. Translated, it gives CASSSGGGATQYF.

The chain employs TRBV11-2 and TRBJ1-6; TRBD1 matches at 9 bases. This CDR3 is built from 15 residues. The germline CDR1 and CDR2 sequences are SGHAT and FQNNGV. Trimming cost V 5 bases and J 8 bases; bases outside gene matches: 7. The CDR3 loop is CASSPRTGDYSPLHF. The CDR3 DNA is TGTGCCAGCAGCCCCAGGACAGGGGACTATTCACCCCTCCACTTT. Full variable domain (outside the CDR3, taken from reference TRBV11-2 and TRBJ1-6): EAGVAQSPRYKIIEKRQSVAFWCNPISGHATLYWYQQILGQGPKLLIQFQNNGVVDDSQLPKDRFSAERLKGVDSTLKIQPAKLEDSAVYLCASSPRTGDYSPLHFGNGTRLTVT.

This rearrangement joins TRBV28 to TRBJ2-1; D call uncertain. The V gene lost 3 bases and the J gene lost 9 bases, with 9 bases spanning the gap. Per germline, CDR1 MDHEN and CDR2 SYDVKM. This CDR3 is 12 amino acids long. The CDR3 loop reads CASSLIRSEQFF. DNA for the CDR3: TGTGCCAGCAGTTTGATTCGGAGTGAGCAGTTCTTC.

In this sample, this clone turned up a few times. This chain uses TRBV6-5 with TRBJ2-2, with D possibly being TRBD2 (6 bases). The CDR3 spans 15 residues. The germline CDR1 and CDR2 sequences are MNHEY and SVGAGI. V lost 2 bases, J lost 7 bases, and 14 bases lay in between. CDR3: CASSYRESEGGELFF. CDR3 coding DNA: TGTGCCAGCAGTTACCGGGAATCGGAGGGCGGGGAGCTGTTTTTT.

V is TRBV5-6 and J is TRBJ2-1; TRBD1 might be the D (6 bases). The CDR3 is made up of 15 amino acids. Trimming removed 5 bases from V and 7 bases from J, with 19 bases in between. Per germline, CDR1 SGHDT and CDR2 YYEEEE. The CDR3 DNA reads as TGTGCCAGCAGGTGGGGAAGGGGGTTGATGAATGAGCAGTTCTTC. As protein: CASRWGRGLMNEQFF.

The gene calls are TRBV12-5 and TRBJ2-1, with TRBD2 matching over 13 bases. Germline assignment: CDR1 LGHNT and CDR2 FRNRAP. V lost 6 bases, J lost 9 bases, and 11 bases stayed unmatched. This CDR3 contains 16 residues. The CDR3 nucleotides are TGTGCTAGTGGGCCTCCCGGACTAGCGGGAGTGGGTGAGCAGTTCTTC. Translated: CASGPPGLAGVGEQFF.

V gene TRBV6-5 combines with J gene TRBJ1-2, with 8 bases fitting TRBD1. Germline V CDR1 and CDR2: MNHEY, SVGAGI. V trimming: 6 bases; J trimming: 4 bases; junction bases outside the gene matches: 7. The CDR3 is 14 amino acids. As DNA, the CDR3 is TGTGCCAGCAGAAGGACAGGGTCCTTCTATGGCTACACCTTC. This encodes CASRRTGSFYGYTF.

The CDR3, as DNA: TGTGCCATCAGCCCTAAAGATCCGAACACTGAAGCTTTCTTT. This encodes CAISPKDPNTEAFF. The chain has TRBV10-3 and TRBJ1-1; D unclear. There are 14 residues in the CDR3. Trimming removed 6 bases at V and 1 base at J, with 12 bases between. Per germline, CDR1 ENHRY and CDR2 SYGVKD.

V gene TRBV6-1 combines with J gene TRBJ1-2; 10 positions agree with TRBD1. CDR1 and CDR2 (germline): MNHNS, SASEGT. V was pared by 2 bases and J by 7 bases, with 4 bases of the junction left unmatched. This CDR3 contains 14 residues. CDR3 amino acids: CASSELGDRGGYTF. The CDR3 coding sequence is TGTGCCAGCAGTGAATTAGGGGACAGGGGTGGCTACACCTTC.

This clone was seen only once. The rearrangement uses TRBV5-4 and TRBJ2-2, with 7 positions matching TRBD1. Unmatched junction bases numbered 11, after V lost 2 bases and J lost 4 bases. Germline V lookup: CDR1 SGHNT, CDR2 YYREEE (reference sequence). The length of the CDR3 is 17 residues. The CDR3 DNA sequence: TGTGCCAGCAGCTTAGTAAAGGGGGCAATTAGCACCGGGGAGCTGTTTTTT. The encoded protein is CASSLVKGAISTGELFF.